This T cell receptor (beta chain) was profiled in a study of CD8+CD57+ T cells in acquired aplastic anemia. Turning to the study itself: Sorted CD4+ and CD8+ cells yielded DNA averaging approximately 3 ug. Study-wide points: Between patients and controls, CD8+ Simpson's diversity did not vary significantly. Around 30 sequences, all CD8+ CDR3, were shared between patients and controls.

Patients included in sequencing had previously demonstrated CD8+CD57+ cell expansion by flow cytometry. The diagnosis in all patients was severe acquired aplastic anemia. Investigators profiled TCR beta VDJ and CDR3 from genomic DNA template. TCRdb reprocessed the reads with MiXCR, giving one entry per CDR3 protein. The sample lists around 130,000 distinct CDR3 sequences, over 55% occurring once. With regard to this clonotype: Antigen specificity is unknown.

This TCR came from a human donor with aplastic anemia. The source material was sorted CD4+, CD8+, or CD8+CD57+ T cells (not recorded which) from PBMCs.

In DNA, the CDR3 is TGTGCCAGCAGTGAATCTGGACAGGGAAAGCTTTTACAGCCCCAGCATTTT. It yields the protein CASSESGQGKLLQPQHF. The rearrangement uses TRBV7-3 and TRBJ1-5; 8 bases are shared with TRBD1. The CDR3 totals 17 residues. Germline CDR1 reads SGHTA; CDR2 reads FQGTGA. With V trimmed by 6 bases and J by 7 bases, 17 bases remained unmatched.